This T cell receptor beta chain derives from a study of cytomegalovirus exposure and HLA in healthy donors. Study outcomes and limitations: The authors later found most CMV-associated TCR beta chains appeared HLA-restricted. Upon later analysis, TCR association rates were observed to vary by HLA locus, being highest for DRB1 and lowest for HLA-C. Several top significant clusters appeared, in a later analysis, to be linked to common viral pathogens.

Germline CDR1 SQVTM, CDR2 ANQGSEA. This CDR3 is 12 amino acids long. The PCR was carried out with 60 Vbeta primers and 13 Jbeta primers. Generated by immunoSEQ multiplex PCR, the TCRdb table keeps only in-frame clones and is missing some. The sample records approximately 160,000 clones, approximately 79% being singletons. As for the donors, each was a healthy bone marrow donor. Worth noting for this clone: Its antigen is currently unknown.

This sequence originates from a human donor in good health. The V and J genes are TRBV29-1 and TRBJ2-5, with D perhaps matching TRBD2 (6 bases). The last part of the DNA fits TRBJ2-7 better; the J call may be wrong. Sequenced input: PBMCs. The CDR3 DNA is TGCAGCGGTGGCGGGGATCTCCACGAGCAGTACTTC. Protein product: CSGGGDLHEQYF.